A single T cell receptor beta chain is shown here with its context. Its matching antigen is unknown. The sample originates from a study of cytomegalovirus exposure and HLA in healthy donors. Study-wide findings and caveats: Rare TCR sequences predominated, though certain public TCRs were found in many donors. Most TCR beta V segments were productive about 90% or about 30% of the time in an earlier analysis. The CMV antigen specificity of a few CMV-associated chains was confirmed through in vitro analysis.

The CDR3 totals 15 residues. Germline V gene lookup returns CDR1 ENHRY and CDR2 SYGVKD. After removal of 7 bases from V and 4 bases from J, the junction contained 4 bases not matched to a gene. Vbeta (60) and Jbeta (13) primers were used in the PCR. Clones were read by immunoSEQ multiplex PCR, and TCRdb kept only the in-frame ones, dropping some. The table includes about 43,000 clones, roughly half detected once. The clonotype originates from a man in his sixties in good health and CMV-seronegative. The sequencing sample was made of PBMCs. V and J are TRBV10-3 and TRBJ2-7, with TRBD2 identical over 16 bases. The CDR3 is CAITPGLAGGYEQYF. Written as DNA, the CDR3 is TGTGCCATCACTCCGGGACTAGCGGGAGGGTACGAGCAGTACTTC.